The TCR beta chain described here comes from a study of blood T cell repertoires in COVID-19. As for the study in general: Acute and convalescent COVID-19 specimens originated in the United States, Italy and Spain.

Original processing methods: Estimation of nucleated cell counts relied on the amplification of reference gene primers. Generated by immunoSEQ multiplex PCR, the TCRdb table keeps only in-frame clones and is missing some. V, J and clone size derive from that table, while D and trimming were established from the DNA sequence. The sample lists 70,000 or so clones; around three quarters were seen once. This clone was observed once. The CDR3 has 15 amino acids. V dropped 0 bases and J dropped 0; count of bases not matched to a gene: 2. The germline V gene has CDR1 SGHNT and CDR2 YYREEE (reference sequence).

Sequences were obtained from peripheral blood. The TCR was taken from a human donor in a cohort sampled during active COVID-19. The gene calls are TRBV5-4 and TRBJ2-7, with 8 nucleotides matching TRBD1. CDR3 protein: CASSLGGQGSYEQYF. The CDR3 DNA is TGTGCCAGCAGCTTGGGAGGACAGGGCTCCTACGAGCAGTACTTC.